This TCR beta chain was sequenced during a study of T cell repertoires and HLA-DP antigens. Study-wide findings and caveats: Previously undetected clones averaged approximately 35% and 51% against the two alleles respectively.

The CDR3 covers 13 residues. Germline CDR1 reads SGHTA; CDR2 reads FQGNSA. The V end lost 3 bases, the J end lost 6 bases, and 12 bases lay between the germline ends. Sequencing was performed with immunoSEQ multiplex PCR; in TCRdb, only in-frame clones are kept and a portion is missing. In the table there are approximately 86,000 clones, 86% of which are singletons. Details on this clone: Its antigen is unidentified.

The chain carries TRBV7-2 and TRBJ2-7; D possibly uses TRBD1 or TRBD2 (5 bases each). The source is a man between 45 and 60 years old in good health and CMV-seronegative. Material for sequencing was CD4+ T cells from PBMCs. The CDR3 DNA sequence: TGTGCCAGCAGCTTTCTCCGGGGACGCGAGCAGTACTTC. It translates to CASSFLRGREQYF.